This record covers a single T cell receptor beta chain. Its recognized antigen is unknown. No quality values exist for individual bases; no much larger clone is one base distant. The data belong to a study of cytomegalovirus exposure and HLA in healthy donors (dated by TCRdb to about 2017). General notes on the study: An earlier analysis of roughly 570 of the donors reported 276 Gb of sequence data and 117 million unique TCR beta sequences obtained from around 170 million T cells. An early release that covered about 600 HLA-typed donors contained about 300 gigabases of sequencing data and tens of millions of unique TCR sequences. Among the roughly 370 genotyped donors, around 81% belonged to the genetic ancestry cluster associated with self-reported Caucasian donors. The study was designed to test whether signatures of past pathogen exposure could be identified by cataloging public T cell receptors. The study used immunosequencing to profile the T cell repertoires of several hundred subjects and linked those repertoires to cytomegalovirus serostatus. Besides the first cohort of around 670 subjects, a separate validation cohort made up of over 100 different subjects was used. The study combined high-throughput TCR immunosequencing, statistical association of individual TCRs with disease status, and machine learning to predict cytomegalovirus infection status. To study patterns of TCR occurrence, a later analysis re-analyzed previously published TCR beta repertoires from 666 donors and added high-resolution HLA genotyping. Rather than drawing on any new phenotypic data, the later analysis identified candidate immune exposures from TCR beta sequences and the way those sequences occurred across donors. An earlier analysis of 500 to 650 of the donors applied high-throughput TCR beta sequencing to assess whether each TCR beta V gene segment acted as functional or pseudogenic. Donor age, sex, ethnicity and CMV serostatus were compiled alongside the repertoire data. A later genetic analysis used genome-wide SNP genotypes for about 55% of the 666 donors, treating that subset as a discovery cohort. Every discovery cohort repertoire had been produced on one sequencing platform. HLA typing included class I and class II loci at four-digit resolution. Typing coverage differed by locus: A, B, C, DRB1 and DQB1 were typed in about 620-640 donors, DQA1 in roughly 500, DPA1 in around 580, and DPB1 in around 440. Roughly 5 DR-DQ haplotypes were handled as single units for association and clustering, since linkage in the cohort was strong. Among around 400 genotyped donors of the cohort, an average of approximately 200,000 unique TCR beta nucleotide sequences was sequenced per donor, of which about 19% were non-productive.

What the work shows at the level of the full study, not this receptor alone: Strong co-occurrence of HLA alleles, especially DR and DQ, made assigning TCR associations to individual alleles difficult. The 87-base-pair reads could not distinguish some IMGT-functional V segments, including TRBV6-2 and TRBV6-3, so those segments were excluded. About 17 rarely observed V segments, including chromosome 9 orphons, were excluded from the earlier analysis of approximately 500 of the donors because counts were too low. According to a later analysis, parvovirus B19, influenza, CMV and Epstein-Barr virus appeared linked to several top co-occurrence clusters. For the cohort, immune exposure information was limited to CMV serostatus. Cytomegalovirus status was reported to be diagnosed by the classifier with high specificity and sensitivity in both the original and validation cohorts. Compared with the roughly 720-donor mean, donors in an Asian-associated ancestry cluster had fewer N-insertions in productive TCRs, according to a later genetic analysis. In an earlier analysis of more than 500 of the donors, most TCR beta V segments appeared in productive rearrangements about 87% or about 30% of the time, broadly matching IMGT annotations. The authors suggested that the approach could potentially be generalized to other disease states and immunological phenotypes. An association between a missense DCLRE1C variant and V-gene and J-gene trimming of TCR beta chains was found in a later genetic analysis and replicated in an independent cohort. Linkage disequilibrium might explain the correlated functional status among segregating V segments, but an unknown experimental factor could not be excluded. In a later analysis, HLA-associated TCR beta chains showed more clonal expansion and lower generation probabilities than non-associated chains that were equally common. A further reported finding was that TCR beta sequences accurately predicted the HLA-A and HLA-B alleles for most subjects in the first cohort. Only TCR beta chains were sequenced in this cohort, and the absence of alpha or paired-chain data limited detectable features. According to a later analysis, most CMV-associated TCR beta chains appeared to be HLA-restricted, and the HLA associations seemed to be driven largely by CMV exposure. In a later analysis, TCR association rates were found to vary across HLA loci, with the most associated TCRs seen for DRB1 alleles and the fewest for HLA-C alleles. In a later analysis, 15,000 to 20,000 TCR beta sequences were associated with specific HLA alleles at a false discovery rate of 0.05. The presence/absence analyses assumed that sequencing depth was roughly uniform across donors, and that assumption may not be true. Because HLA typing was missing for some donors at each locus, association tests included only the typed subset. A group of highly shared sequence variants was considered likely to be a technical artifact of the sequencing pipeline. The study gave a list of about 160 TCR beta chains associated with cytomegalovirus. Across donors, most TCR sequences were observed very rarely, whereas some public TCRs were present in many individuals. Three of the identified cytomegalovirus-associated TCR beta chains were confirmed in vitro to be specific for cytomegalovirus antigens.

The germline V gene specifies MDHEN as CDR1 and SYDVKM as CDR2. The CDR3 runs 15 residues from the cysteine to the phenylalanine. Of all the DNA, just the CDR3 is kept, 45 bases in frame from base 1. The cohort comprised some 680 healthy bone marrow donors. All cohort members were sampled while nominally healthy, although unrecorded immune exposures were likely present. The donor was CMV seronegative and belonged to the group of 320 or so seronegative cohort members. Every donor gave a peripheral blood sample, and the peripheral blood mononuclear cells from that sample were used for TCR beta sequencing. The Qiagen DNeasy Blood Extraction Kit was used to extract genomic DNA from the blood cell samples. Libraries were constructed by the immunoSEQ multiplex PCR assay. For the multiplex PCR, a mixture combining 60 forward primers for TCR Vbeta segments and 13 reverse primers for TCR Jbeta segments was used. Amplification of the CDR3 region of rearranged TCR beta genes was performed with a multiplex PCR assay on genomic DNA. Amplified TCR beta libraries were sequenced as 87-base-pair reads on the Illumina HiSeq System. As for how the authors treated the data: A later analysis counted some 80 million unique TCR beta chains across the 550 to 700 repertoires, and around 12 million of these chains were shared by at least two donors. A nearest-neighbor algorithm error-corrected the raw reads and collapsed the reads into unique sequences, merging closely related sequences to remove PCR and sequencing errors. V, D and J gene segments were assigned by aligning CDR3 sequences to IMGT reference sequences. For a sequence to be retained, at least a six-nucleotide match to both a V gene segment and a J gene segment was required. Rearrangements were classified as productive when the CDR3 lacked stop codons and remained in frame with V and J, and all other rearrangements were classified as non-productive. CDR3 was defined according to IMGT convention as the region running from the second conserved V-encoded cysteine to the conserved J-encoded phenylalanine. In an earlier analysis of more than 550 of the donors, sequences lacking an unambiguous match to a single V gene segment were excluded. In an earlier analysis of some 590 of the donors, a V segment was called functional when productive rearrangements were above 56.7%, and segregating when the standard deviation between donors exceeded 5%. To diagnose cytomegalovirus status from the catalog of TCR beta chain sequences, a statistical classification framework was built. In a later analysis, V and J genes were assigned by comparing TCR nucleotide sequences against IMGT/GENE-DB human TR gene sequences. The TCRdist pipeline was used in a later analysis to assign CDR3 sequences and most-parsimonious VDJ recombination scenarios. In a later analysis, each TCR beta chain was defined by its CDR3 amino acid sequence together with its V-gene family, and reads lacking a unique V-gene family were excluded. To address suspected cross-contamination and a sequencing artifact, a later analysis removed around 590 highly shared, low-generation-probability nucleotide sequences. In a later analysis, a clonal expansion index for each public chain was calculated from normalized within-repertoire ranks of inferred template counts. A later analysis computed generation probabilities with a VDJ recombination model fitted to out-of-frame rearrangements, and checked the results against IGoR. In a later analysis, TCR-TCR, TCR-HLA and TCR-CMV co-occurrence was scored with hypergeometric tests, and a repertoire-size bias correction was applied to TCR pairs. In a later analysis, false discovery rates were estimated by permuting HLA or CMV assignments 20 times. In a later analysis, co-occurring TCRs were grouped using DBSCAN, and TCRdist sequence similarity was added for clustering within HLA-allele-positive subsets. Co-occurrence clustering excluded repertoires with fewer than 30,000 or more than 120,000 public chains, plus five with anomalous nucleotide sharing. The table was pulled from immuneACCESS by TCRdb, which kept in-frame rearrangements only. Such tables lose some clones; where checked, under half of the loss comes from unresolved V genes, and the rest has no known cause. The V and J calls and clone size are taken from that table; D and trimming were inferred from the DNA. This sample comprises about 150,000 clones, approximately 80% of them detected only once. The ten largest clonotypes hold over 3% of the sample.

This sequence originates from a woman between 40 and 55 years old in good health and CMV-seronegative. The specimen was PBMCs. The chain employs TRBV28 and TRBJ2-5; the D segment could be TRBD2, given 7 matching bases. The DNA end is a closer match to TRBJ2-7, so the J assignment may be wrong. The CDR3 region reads CASSPGGQISYEQYF. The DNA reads TGTGCCAGCAGCCCCGGGGGGCAGATATCCTACGAGCAGTACTTC.